The present T cell receptor beta chain was sequenced within a study of shared clonotypes between healthy human individuals. The CDR3 has 14 amino acids. The germline V and J ends were trimmed by 2 bases and 8 bases, with 13 bases remaining between them. Germline CDR1 SGDLS, CDR2 YYNGEE. To note about this clone: As yet, its antigen is unknown.

Study-wide results and caveats: Only a few donors were included, so the genetic and exposure-history diversity represented was limited.

TCRdb keeps only in-frame clones here, not all; method: immunoSEQ multiplex PCR. The table includes some 1 million clones, about 75% detected once. The origin of this receptor is a man aged 18-30 years in good health. The sample consisted of memory CD4+ T cells sorted from blood. Subset reported: CD45RA-negative fraction. The chain is built from TRBV9 and TRBJ2-2; unclear D gene. This CDR3 reads CASSVVSLGGELFF. In nucleotides, the CDR3 is TGTGCCAGCAGCGTTGTATCTTTGGGTGGGGAGCTGTTTTTT.